This T cell receptor (beta chain) originates from a study of spatial heterogeneity in lung cancer (dated by TCRdb to the late 2010s). Notes on the research overall: Samples were obtained from approximately 70 patients with early-stage, untreated non-small cell lung cancer from the lung TRACERx cohort. Follow-up PBMC samples were sequenced whenever available, with a median time to follow-up of 2 to 3 years after resection. More beta-chain than alpha-chain transcripts were consistently detected, likely reflecting higher beta-chain transcript abundance. In the raw uncorrected reads, each unique combination of TCR and UMI appeared more than ten times on average. TCR alpha and beta repertoires were quantitatively compared across multiple tumor regions, matched nontumor lung and blood in non-small cell lung cancer. Nonsynonymous mutation counts, determined by whole-exome sequencing of tumor tissue, were related to features of the TCR repertoire. At surgery, roughly 220 tumor regions, 64 matched nontumor lung samples and fewer than 60 PBMC samples were TCR-sequenced for both alpha and beta chains.

Per the publication, the time point label means: blood at routine non-recurrence follow-up after resection. Without any cell sorting, TCR sequencing was performed on whole RNA extracted either from tumor and nontumor lung tissue or from cryopreserved PBMC samples. A patient was chosen for TCR sequencing only when enough RNA was available from at least two tumor regions. Worth noting for this clonotype: Its antigen target is currently unknown. Base qualities are not provided; no much larger clone lies one nucleotide away.

What the study reported, not specific to this receptor: Ubiquitous expanded tumor TCRs were found in blood more often at tumor resection than at routine follow-up. Additional single-cell paired TCR alpha and beta sequencing was considered necessary to confirm, at a functional level, the hypothesis that regional TCRs recognize regional mutations. Only around 15 patients were included in comparisons of baseline and follow-up blood repertoires.

The CDR3, from cysteine to phenylalanine, totals 18 residues. Only CDR3 DNA is held: 54 bases, read in frame from base 1. CDR1 and CDR2 (ENHRY, SYGVKD) derive from the germline V gene. The junction carries 21 bases between V and J, which are trimmed by 2 bases and 4 bases respectively. Library preparation used 5' RACE. TCRdb records NextSeq 500 as the sequencer. The TCR library protocol attached a unique molecular identifier to each TCR cDNA molecule to allow correction of PCR and sequencing errors. Per the authors' processing: Decombinator tools were used for TCR identification, UMI-based error correction and CDR3 extraction. Expanded TCRs were defined as those above a frequency of 2 per 1,000, corresponding to the top 1% of the tumor frequency distribution. Renyi diversity was calculated using the R vegan package after each repertoire was subsampled 100 times to 5,000 TCRs. CDR3 similarity networks were built from amino acid triplet string-kernel similarity, with CDR3s being connected when pairwise similarity was above 0.82. The public reads were quality trimmed at Q25 with fastp and then assembled into clones with MiXCR by TCRdb, keeping productive beta chains. Each entry is one CDR3 protein sequence, shown with its most common DNA and genes. Here the V and J calls rest on TCRdb's processing, not on the authors' analysis. The sample data list 72,000 or so distinct CDR3 sequences, and around 8.9% of these were observed just once. The ten top clones hold less than 2% of the sample.

The sequence is built from TRBV10-3 and TRBJ1-5, with no confident D gene call. This clonotype originated in a female donor with early-stage non-small cell lung cancer. The sequencing used PBMCs, collected at follow-up. The CDR3 loop reads CAISEAHPGSLGNQPQHF. The sequence in DNA is TGTGCCATCAGTGAGGCCCACCCTGGGTCCCTGGGGAATCAGCCCCAGCATTTT.